A single T cell receptor beta chain is shown here with its context. Its matching antigen is unknown. RNA was extracted with the RNeasy kit, and a quantity of roughly 0.45 to 1 ug was reverse transcribed using random hexamers. By means of immunoSEQ multiplex PCR, TCR beta CDR3 spanning 54 Vbeta and 13 Jbeta underwent amplification. TCRdb passed the immunoSEQ multiplex PCR reads through MiXCR, listing each CDR3 protein once. The sample consists of about 150,000 distinct CDR3 sequences, around 95% of them appearing once. Sequencing targeted TCR beta in blood CD8+ and CD4+ T cells. Negative isolation was used for CD8+ and CD4+ T cells and FACS enrichment for TEMRA cells. This specimen comes from a study of CD8 T cells in Susac syndrome. Study findings and constraints: The CD4+ T cell repertoires in Susac syndrome did not show any clonal expansion.

Trimming removed 6 bases at V and 5 bases at J, with 10 bases between. This CDR3 is built from 12 residues. Germline CDR1 and CDR2: SGHTA and FQGNSA. This clonotype was obtained from a human donor with Susac syndrome. The rearrangement links TRBV7-2 to TRBJ1-1; D remains ambiguous. Sequenced material: CD4+ T cells from PBMCs. CDR3 loop: CASSLAGTEAFF. CDR3 nucleotides: TGTGCCAGCAGTCTTGCCGGGACTGAAGCTTTCTTT.